This T cell receptor beta chain was sequenced for a study of T cells in Graves' hyperthyroidism and ophthalmopathy. This clonotype was detected ten times or more. Its matching antigen is unknown. RNA transcripts served as the template for amplifying TCR beta CDR3 regions. First-round RT-PCR with HTBI primers amplified the TCR CDR3 region. TCRdb reprocessed the multiplex PCR reads via MiXCR and lists one record per CDR3 protein. The sample holds approximately 560,000 distinct CDR3 sequences, around 46% seen once. Trimming pared 7 bases from V and 0 bases from J, leaving 12 bases between. The length of the CDR3 is 14 residues. Per germline, CDR1 SNHLY and CDR2 FYNNEI. Stable hyperthyroidism: no ophthalmopathy progression over 18 months of follow-up. Those patients with uncontrolled infection, other autoimmune disease, pregnancy or lactation were excluded. The study, taken as a whole, reports: In the blood, most expanded thyroid clonotypes above 0.001 appeared as well.

V usage is TRBV2 and J usage is TRBJ1-1, with D tentatively TRBD1 (5 bases). What was sequenced was peripheral blood or thyroid tissue (not recorded which). The sequence was collected from a woman younger than 35 with Graves' hyperthyroidism. CDR3 protein: CASKAGTMNTEAFF. As DNA, the CDR3 is TGTGCCAGCAAGGCAGGGACCATGAACACTGAAGCTTTCTTT.